The 20 T cell receptor beta chains given below trace back to one sample, sequenced in a study of blood T cell repertoires in COVID-19. Using immunoSEQ multiplex PCR, the repertoire was profiled, and TCRdb retains in-frame clones only, with some absent. The repertoire holds about 240,000 clones, with roughly 80% as singletons. The sample comprised peripheral blood. Receptors originate from a woman aged 18 to 35 with acute or convalescent COVID-19.

The chain joins TRBV6-2 or TRBV6-3 to TRBJ1-2; no firm D call. The V and J ends lost 3 bases and 4 bases respectively, with 9 bases between them. Germline V gives CDR1 MNHEY, CDR2 SVGEGT. The CDR3 length is 13 residues. The CDR3 coding sequence is TGTGCCAGCAGTTATGACTCTAGCTATGGCTACACCTTC. Translation gives CASSYDSSYGYTF.

Written as DNA, the CDR3 is TGTGCCAGTAGTATCAGACAGGGGGGATTCTCCGAGCAGTACTTC. Amino acids: CASSIRQGGFSEQYF. This chain links TRBV19 with TRBJ2-7; 9 positions agree with TRBD1. CDR1 and CDR2 (germline): LNHDA, SQIVND (reference sequence). The CDR3 covers 15 residues. Unmatched junction bases numbered 9, after V lost 3 bases and J lost 6 bases.

The chain couples TRBV27 to TRBJ1-1, with TRBD1 identical over 7 bases. Losses at the gene ends were 5 bases for V and 3 bases for J; bases not matched to a gene: 6. There are 14 residues in the CDR3. Germline CDR1 MNHEY, CDR2 SMNVEV (reference sequence). In nucleotides, the CDR3 is TGTGCCAGCAGTCAAGGGGGCCCCCACACTGAAGCTTTCTTT. As protein: CASSQGGPHTEAFF.

This rearrangement joins TRBV6-5 to TRBJ2-2; 11 nucleotides align to TRBD2. The germline gives CDR1 MNHEY, CDR2 SVGAGI. The CDR3 is 15 residues long. V gave up 6 bases and J gave up 4 bases; unmatched junction bases: 4. The CDR3 bases are TGTGCCAGCAGAGACGGACTAGCGGGCACCGGGGAGCTGTTTTTT. It is translated as CASRDGLAGTGELFF.

V and J are TRBV6-4 and TRBJ2-1; D is possibly TRBD1 (5 bases). Trimming removed 0 bases at V and 8 bases at J, with 20 bases between. The CDR3 is 17 amino acids. Germline V gives CDR1 MRHNA, CDR2 SNTAGT. CDR3 nucleotides: TGTGCCAGCAGTGACTCGAGTCGGCAGGGCGATGTCGATGAGCAGTTCTTC. Protein: CASSDSSRQGDVDEQFF.

This clone was observed a handful of times. The chain recombines TRBV5-1 with TRBJ2-1; maybe TRBD1 (6 bases). Germline V lookup: CDR1 SGHRS, CDR2 YFSETQ. The CDR3 contains 12 residues. Between the trimmed V and J ends, which lost 3 bases and 8 bases, there was a span of 9 bases. The CDR3 coding sequence is TGCGCCAGCAGCTATCAGGGGCATGAGCAGTTCTTC. Protein product: CASSYQGHEQFF.

The chain joins TRBV5-1 to TRBJ2-1; 9 bases line up with TRBD2. The CDR3 runs to 14 residues. V gave up 4 bases and J gave up 8 bases; unmatched junction bases: 7. CDR1 is SGHRS, CDR2 YFSETQ, per germline. The CDR3 loop is CASSLGLAGDEQFF. DNA for the CDR3: TGCGCCAGCAGCCTGGGACTAGCTGGCGATGAGCAGTTCTTC.

This clone was counted a single time. The chain uses TRBV30 and TRBJ2-5; no clear D gene. Germline CDR1 GTSNPN, CDR2 SVGIG (reference sequence). The length of the CDR3 is 13 residues. With 2 bases removed from V and 5 bases from J, the gap between germline ends came to 12 bases. As DNA, the CDR3 is TGTGCCTGGAGTCGCCCCCCCGGGGAGACCCAGTACTTC. Its translation is CAWSRPPGETQYF.

The CDR3 DNA reads TGTGCCAGCAGCTACCGGGACAGGACCACAGATACGCAGTATTTT. Translating gives CASSYRDRTTDTQYF. The chain joins TRBV7-9 to TRBJ2-3, with 8 bases identical to TRBD1. This CDR3 has 15 residues. Germline V gene data show CDR1 as SEHNR and CDR2 as FQNEAQ (reference sequence). J was trimmed by 2 bases and V by 4 bases; bases with no gene match: 5. The variable domain in full, with the rest retrieved from reference TRBV7-9 and TRBJ2-3, is DTGVSQNPRHKITKRGQNVTFRCDPISEHNRLYWYRQTLGQGPEFLTYFQNEAQLEKSRLLSDRFSAERPKGSFSTLEIQRTEQGDSAMYLCASSYRDRTTDTQYFGPGTRLTVL.

This chain joins TRBV27 and TRBJ2-1; 10 positions agree with TRBD2. Germline CDR1 MNHEY, CDR2 SMNVEV (reference sequence). V shed 3 bases, J shed 8 bases, and the junction held 10 bases outside the gene matches. CDR3 length equals 16 residues. Here the CDR3 DNA reads TGTGCCAGCAGTTTGCTTGATAGCGGGAGGAAGGATGAGCAGTTCTTC. Translation: CASSLLDSGRKDEQFF.

This clone has a handful of counts. This chain links TRBV14 with TRBJ1-4, with 8 positions matching TRBD1. The CDR3 is made up of 13 amino acids. The germline V gene encodes CDR1 SGHDN and CDR2 FVKESK. After removal of 8 bases from V and 4 bases from J, the junction contained 3 bases not matched to a gene. CDR3 in DNA: TGTGCCAGCGGACAGGGCCTTAATGAAAAACTGTTTTTT. Its translation: CASGQGLNEKLFF.

The J gene is TRBJ1-2, the V gene TRBV30; D perhaps matches TRBD1 (6 bases). CDR1 GTSNPN and CDR2 SVGIG come from the germline V gene (reference sequence). Trimming cost V 5 bases and J 3 bases, with 13 bases left between them. The CDR3 extends over 13 amino acids. The CDR3 DNA follows: TGTGCCTGGGACCCGGGACACTACTATGGCTACACCTTC. This codes for CAWDPGHYYGYTF. The full variable domain, in which reference TRBV30 and TRBJ1-2 provide the parts outside the CDR3, is SQTIHQWPATLVQPVGSPLSLECTVEGTSNPNLYWYRQAAGRGLQLLFYSVGIGQISSEVPQNLSASRPQDRQFILSSKKLLLSDSGFYLCAWDPGHYYGYTFGSGTRLTVV.

The chain carries TRBV30 and TRBJ1-6, with D maybe TRBD1 (5 bases). CDR3 length: 15 amino acids. Germline values: CDR1 GTSNPN, CDR2 SVGIG (reference sequence). Trimming took off 3 bases at V and 5 bases at J, with 14 bases between the two ends. CDR3 bases: TGTGCCTGGAGCCGCGGGGGAGGGGATAATTCACCCCTCCACTTT. Translating gives CAWSRGGGDNSPLHF.

The chain uses TRBV18 and TRBJ1-2; unclear D gene. V gave up 0 bases and J gave up 6 bases, with 11 bases separating them. Germline V CDR1 and CDR2: KGHSH, LQKENI. There are 14 residues in the CDR3. The CDR3 here is CASSPPAGWDGYTF. The CDR3 region has the DNA TGTGCCAGCTCACCACCGGCAGGATGGGATGGCTACACCTTC.

V is TRBV28 and J is TRBJ1-6; D unresolved. CDR1 is MDHEN and CDR2 is SYDVKM in the germline V gene. The ends were cut back, 3 bases at V and 6 bases at J, with 6 bases in the middle. This CDR3 has 13 amino acids. The CDR3 is CASSFEVNSPLHF. The DNA for the CDR3 is TGTGCCAGCAGTTTTGAGGTTAATTCACCCCTCCACTTT.

J is TRBJ2-3 and V is TRBV5-1; the match to TRBD2 covers 8 bases. The CDR3 has 16 residues. The V and J ends lost 6 bases and 7 bases, in that order; junction bases with no gene match: 16. Germline V gene data show CDR1 as SGHRS and CDR2 as YFSETQ. The CDR3 loop reads CASKNLAGSLGNTQYF. The CDR3 DNA follows: TGCGCCAGCAAAAATTTAGCGGGATCTTTGGGAAATACGCAGTATTTT. Full variable domain (remainder filled in from reference TRBV5-1 and TRBJ2-3): KAGVTQTPRYLIKTRGQQVTLSCSPISGHRSVSWYQQTPGQGLQFLFEYFSETQRNKGNFPGRFSGRQFSNSRSEMNVSTLELGDSALYLCASKNLAGSLGNTQYFGPGTRLTVL.

Turning to this clone: One end of the junction does not line up with germline, which may come from a read error. This chain connects TRBV7-7 to TRBJ2-1, with 8 bases lining up with TRBD2. Germline V gene sequence: CDR1 SSHAT, CDR2 FNYEAQ (reference sequence). The CDR3 loop spans 15 amino acids. CDR3 residues: CASSLGTSGYNEQFF. CDR3 nucleotide sequence: TGTGCTAGCAGCTTAGGTACTAGCGGCTACAATGAGCAGTTCTTC.

Many counts were recorded for this clone. The chain couples TRBV15 to TRBJ1-5; D unclear. V lost 0 bases and J lost 9, with 9 bases in between. The CDR3 is made up of 13 amino acids. Germline values: CDR1 LNHNV, CDR2 YYDKDF (reference sequence). CDR3 sequence reads: CATSRDSNGPQHF. The CDR3 nucleotides read TGTGCCACCAGCAGAGATTCCAACGGGCCCCAGCATTTT.

V is TRBV7-9 and J is TRBJ1-5, with D perhaps matching TRBD1 (6 bases). This CDR3 comprises 13 residues. CDR1 SEHNR and CDR2 FQNEAQ come from the germline V gene (reference sequence). Trimming shortened V by 5 bases and J by 9 bases, and 14 bases separated the two germline ends. The CDR3 nucleotides are TGTGCCAGCAGCCGGACAGCCGAGTCGCCCCAGCATTTT. Residues: CASSRTAESPQHF.

This sequence joins TRBV12-5 and TRBJ2-1; TRBD2 aligns across 9 bases. The V gene's germline CDR1 is LGHNT and CDR2 FRNRAP. The ends lost 6 bases at V and 4 bases at J; junction bases unmatched: 7. The CDR3 runs to 15 residues. This CDR3 reads CASGERLAAYNEQFF. In nucleotides, the CDR3 is TGTGCTAGTGGAGAGCGACTAGCGGCGTACAATGAGCAGTTCTTC.